Following are 17 T cell receptor beta chains from one sample sequenced in a study of T cell changes during pregnancy in multiple sclerosis. Sequenced by immunoSEQ multiplex PCR; TCRdb stores in-frame clones only, minus some. The sample records tens of thousands of clones, approximately 90% being singletons. This specimen consisted of peripheral blood, obtained in the first trimester of pregnancy. These receptors were collected from a female donor with multiple sclerosis, enrolled in a pregnancy study.

The chain recombines TRBV18 with TRBJ2-7, with 10 positions matching TRBD1. The junction had 2 bases not matched to a gene; V was cut back by 3 bases and J by 6 bases. This CDR3 is 13 amino acids long. CDR1 and CDR2 (germline): KGHSH, LQKENI. The CDR3 region is CASSPGQGREQYF. The CDR3 nucleotides are TGTGCCAGCTCACCGGGACAGGGGCGCGAGCAGTACTTC.

This chain joins TRBV7-2 and TRBJ2-1; 9 bases match TRBD2. Germline CDR1 is SGHTA and CDR2 is FQGNSA. The CDR3 consists of 13 residues. Trimming cost V 5 bases and J 12 bases; bases outside gene matches: 8. This chain's CDR3 is CASSDTWRGGQFF. The CDR3 DNA reads as TGTGCCAGCAGCGACACGTGGCGGGGGGGGCAGTTCTTC.

CDR3 region: CASSIEPDRESGYTF. CDR3 in DNA: TGTGCCAGCAGCATAGAACCGGACAGGGAAAGTGGCTACACCTTC. The V and J genes are TRBV7-2 and TRBJ1-2; 8 nucleotides line up with TRBD1. The CDR3 extends over 15 amino acids. V shed 5 bases and J 7 bases; nucleotides not matched to a gene: 12. CDR1 SGHTA and CDR2 FQGNSA come from the germline V gene.

This clone is a singleton in its sample. The genes are TRBV19 and TRBJ2-3; 8 bases agree with TRBD2. The CDR3 has 15 residues. Trimming took 6 bases from V and 2 from J; bases not matched to a gene: 7. Germline values: CDR1 LNHDA, CDR2 SQIVND (reference sequence). The CDR3 region is CASSPTGGATDTQYF. For the CDR3, the DNA is TGTGCCAGTAGCCCGACCGGGGGGGCCACAGATACGCAGTATTTT.

The V and J genes are TRBV28 and TRBJ2-3; 9 bases are shared with TRBD1. The CDR3 runs 15 residues. Germline assignment: CDR1 MDHEN and CDR2 SYDVKM. J was trimmed by 5 bases and V by 6 bases; bases with no gene match: 9. The DNA of the CDR3 is TGTGCCAGCAGCCTCGGGACAGGGAAGGGAGATACGCAGTATTTT. Protein: CASSLGTGKGDTQYF.

The sample holds one count of this clone. The CDR3 here is CASSQEGSPQHF. The DNA of the CDR3 is TGTGCCAGCAGCCAAGAGGGTTCGCCCCAGCATTTT. The chain couples TRBV16 to TRBJ1-5, with D hard to call. V was cut by 2 bases and J by 9 bases, with 8 bases left in between. CDR1 is KGHSY, CDR2 FQNENV, per germline. This CDR3 region has 12 residues.

The chain carries TRBV10-2 and TRBJ2-3; 7 nucleotides agree with TRBD1. In germline, CDR1 is WSHSY, CDR2 SAAADI. With 6 bases clipped from V and 5 bases from J, the junction kept 11 bases outside the gene matches. The CDR3 loop spans 15 amino acids. In DNA, the CDR3 is TGCGCCAGCAGGCTGGGACAGTTCAGAGGAGATACGCAGTATTTT. It codes for CASRLGQFRGDTQYF.

This sequence joins TRBV6-4 and TRBJ2-3; unclear D gene. The CDR3 consists of 11 residues. The ends were cut back, 6 bases at V and 7 bases at J, with 8 bases in the middle. The germline CDR1 and CDR2 sequences are MRHNA and SNTAGT. The CDR3 bases are TGTGCCAGCAGCAACGGTAATACGCAGTATTTT. It codes for CASSNGNTQYF.

This clone was counted a few times. The gene calls are TRBV6-6 and TRBJ1-1; D is possibly TRBD1 (5 bases). The ends were cut back, 7 bases at V and 1 base at J, with 13 bases in the middle. There are 14 residues in the CDR3. The germline gives CDR1 MNHNY, CDR2 SVGAGI (reference sequence). In nucleotides, the CDR3 is TGTGCCAGCACTCAAGACAGACGGAACACTGAAGCTTTCTTT. This gives the protein CASTQDRRNTEAFF.

The chain joins TRBV5-1 to TRBJ1-4; 9 bases map to TRBD1. CDR3 length: 16 amino acids. Trimming removed 0 bases from V and 8 bases from J; junction bases left unmatched: 8. CDR1 is SGHRS and CDR2 is YFSETQ in the germline V gene. Written as DNA, the CDR3 is TGCGCCAGCAGCTTGGGCACAGGGGGCGCTCAGGAAAAACTGTTTTTT. This encodes CASSLGTGGAQEKLFF.

CDR3 DNA: TGTGCCAGTCGCGGGGGGGCTGGCTACACCTTC. This sequence encodes CASRGGAGYTF. This chain links TRBV2 with TRBJ1-2; D perhaps matches TRBD1 (6 bases). Trimming pared 9 bases from V and 7 bases from J, leaving 12 bases between. From germline, CDR1 is SNHLY and CDR2 FYNNEI. The CDR3 spans 11 residues.

The chain couples TRBV5-1 to TRBJ2-1, with D hard to call. Germline V gene lookup returns CDR1 SGHRS and CDR2 YFSETQ. The V end lost 0 bases, the J end lost 12 bases, and 7 bases lay between the germline ends. The CDR3 contains 11 residues. The CDR3 protein is CASSLGPGQFF. The DNA of the CDR3 is TGCGCCAGCAGCTTGGGACCGGGGCAGTTCTTC.

This sequence joins TRBV27 and TRBJ1-6, with D possibly TRBD1 on 6 matching bases. Germline CDR1 reads MNHEY; CDR2 reads SMNVEV (reference sequence). The CDR3 is made up of 14 amino acids. Between the trimmed V and J ends, which lost 5 bases and 6 bases, there was a span of 11 bases. DNA of the CDR3: TGTGCCAGCAGTATACAGGGTTCTAATTCACCCCTCCACTTT. The encoded protein is CASSIQGSNSPLHF.

The rearrangement joins TRBV2 to TRBJ2-7; 14 nucleotides line up with TRBD2. The ends lost 3 bases at V and 3 bases at J; junction bases unmatched: 1. Germline V gene data show CDR1 as SNHLY and CDR2 as FYNNEI. This CDR3 spans 15 amino acids. The DNA for the CDR3 is TGTGCCAGCAGTGAGGGACTAGCGGGGGACTACGAGCAGTACTTC. Protein: CASSEGLAGDYEQYF.

This clone appeared once. V usage is TRBV14 and J usage is TRBJ1-2; D unclear. CDR1 and CDR2 from the germline V gene are SGHDN and FVKESK. The CDR3 consists of 14 residues. With 0 bases removed from V and 7 bases from J, the gap between germline ends came to 12 bases. DNA of the CDR3: TGTGCCAGCAGCCAAGAGGGAGGCACGAGTGGCTACACCTTC. Amino acid sequence: CASSQEGGTSGYTF.

The chain carries TRBV11-3 and TRBJ2-1, with TRBD1 matching over 7 bases. The CDR3 is made up of 15 amino acids. J lost 2 bases, V lost 1 base, and 2 bases had no gene match. Germline CDR1 and CDR2: SGHNT and YENEEA. The CDR3 sequence is CASSLGRGTYNEQFF. In DNA, the CDR3 is TGTGCCAGCAGCTTAGGCAGGGGGACCTACAATGAGCAGTTCTTC.

This chain joins TRBV7-9 and TRBJ1-3, with D possibly being TRBD1 (5 bases). Germline loops: CDR1 SEHNR, CDR2 FQNEAQ (reference sequence). The CDR3 spans 15 residues. V shed 5 bases and J shed 0 bases, with 11 bases lying between them. This CDR3 reads CASSLDSLSGNTIYF. CDR3 DNA: TGTGCCAGCAGCCTAGACAGTCTCTCTGGAAACACCATATATTTT.